This TCR beta chain is drawn from a study of identical twins. Findings and limits, study-wide: Monozygotic twin pairs showed more out-of-frame TCR alpha sharing than models estimated. Out-of-frame beta sequences exhibited a weaker degree of excess twin sharing.

V shed 0 bases, J shed 1 base, and the junction held 2 bases outside the gene matches. The germline gives CDR1 SNHLY, CDR2 FYNNEI. The CDR3 contains 15 residues. Regarding this clonotype: What it recognizes is unknown.

TCRdb independently ran MiXCR on the 5' RACE reads; one entry per CDR3 protein. The table lists approximately 490,000 distinct CDR3 sequences, more than 20% of them singletons. These data also formed part of another study, on yellow fever vaccine responses in identical twins.

This receptor was identified in a woman between 18 and 29 years old in good health. The chain carries TRBV2 and TRBJ2-7; 8 bases map to TRBD1. The sequenced material came from CD4+ T cells sorted from blood. In DNA, the CDR3 is TGTGCCAGCAGTGAAGCGAGGACAGGGTCCTACGAGCAGTACTTC. Its translation is CASSEARTGSYEQYF.